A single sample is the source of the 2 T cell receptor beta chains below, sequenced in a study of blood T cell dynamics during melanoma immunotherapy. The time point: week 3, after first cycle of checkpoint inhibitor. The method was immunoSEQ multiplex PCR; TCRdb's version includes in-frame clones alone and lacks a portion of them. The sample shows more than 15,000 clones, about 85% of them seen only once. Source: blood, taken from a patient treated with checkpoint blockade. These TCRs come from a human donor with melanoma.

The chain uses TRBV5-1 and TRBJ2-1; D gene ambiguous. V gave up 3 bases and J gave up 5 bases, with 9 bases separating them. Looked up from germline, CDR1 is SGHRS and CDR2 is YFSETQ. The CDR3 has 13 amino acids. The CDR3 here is CASSSVSHNEQFF. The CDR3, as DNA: TGCGCCAGCAGCTCGGTTAGCCACAATGAGCAGTTCTTC.

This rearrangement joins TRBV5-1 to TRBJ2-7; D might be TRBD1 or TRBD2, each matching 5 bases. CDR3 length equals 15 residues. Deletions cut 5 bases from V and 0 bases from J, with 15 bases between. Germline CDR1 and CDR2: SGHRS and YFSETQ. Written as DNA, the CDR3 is TGCGCCAGCAGGGTCGGGACGGCTAGCTCCTACGAGCAGTACTTC. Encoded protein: CASRVGTASSYEQYF.